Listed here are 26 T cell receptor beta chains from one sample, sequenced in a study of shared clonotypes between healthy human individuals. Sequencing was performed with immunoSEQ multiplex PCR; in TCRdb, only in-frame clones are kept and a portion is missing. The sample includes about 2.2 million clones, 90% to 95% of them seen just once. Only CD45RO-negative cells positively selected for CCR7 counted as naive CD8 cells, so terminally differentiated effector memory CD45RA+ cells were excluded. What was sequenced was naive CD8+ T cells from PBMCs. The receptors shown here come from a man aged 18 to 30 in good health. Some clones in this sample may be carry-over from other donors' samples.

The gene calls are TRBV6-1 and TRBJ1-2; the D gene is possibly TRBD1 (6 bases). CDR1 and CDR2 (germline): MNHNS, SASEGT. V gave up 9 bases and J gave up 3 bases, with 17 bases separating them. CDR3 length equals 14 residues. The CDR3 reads CASLVRGLDYGYTF. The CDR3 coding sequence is TGTGCCAGTCTGGTGCGGGGGCTTGACTATGGCTACACCTTC.

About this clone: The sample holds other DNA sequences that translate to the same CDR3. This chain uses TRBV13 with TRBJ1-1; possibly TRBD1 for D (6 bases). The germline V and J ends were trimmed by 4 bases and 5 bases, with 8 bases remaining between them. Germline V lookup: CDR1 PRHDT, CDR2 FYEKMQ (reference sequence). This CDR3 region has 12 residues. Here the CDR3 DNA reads TGTGCCAGCAGCTCACAGGGTACTGAAGCTTTCTTT. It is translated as CASSSQGTEAFF. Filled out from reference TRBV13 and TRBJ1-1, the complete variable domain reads AAGVIQSPRHLIKEKRETATLKCYPIPRHDTVYWYQQGPGQDPQFLISFYEKMQSDKGSIPDRFSAQQFSDYHSELNMSSLELGDSALYFCASSSQGTEAFFGQGTRLTVV.

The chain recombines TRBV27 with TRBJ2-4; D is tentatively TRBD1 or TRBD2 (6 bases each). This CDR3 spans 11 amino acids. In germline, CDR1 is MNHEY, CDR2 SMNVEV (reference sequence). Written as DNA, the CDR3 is TGTGTGGAGGGGGGCGTGGGCATTCAGTACTTC. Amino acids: CVEGGVGIQYF.

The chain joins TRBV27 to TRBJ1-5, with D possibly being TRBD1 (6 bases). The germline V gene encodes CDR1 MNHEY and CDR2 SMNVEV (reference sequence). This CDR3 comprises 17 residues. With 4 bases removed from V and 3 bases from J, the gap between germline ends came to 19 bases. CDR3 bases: TGTGCCAGCAGTTCTCGGACAGCGACGGGGGTCAATCAGCCCCAGCATTTT. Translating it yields CASSSRTATGVNQPQHF.

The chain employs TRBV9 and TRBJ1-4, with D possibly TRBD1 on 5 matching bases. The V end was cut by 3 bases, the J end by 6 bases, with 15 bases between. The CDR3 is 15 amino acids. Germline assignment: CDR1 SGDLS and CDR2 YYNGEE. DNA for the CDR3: TGTGCCAGCAGCGCTCAGGGTTTGCGAGATGAAAAACTGTTTTTT. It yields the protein CASSAQGLRDEKLFF.

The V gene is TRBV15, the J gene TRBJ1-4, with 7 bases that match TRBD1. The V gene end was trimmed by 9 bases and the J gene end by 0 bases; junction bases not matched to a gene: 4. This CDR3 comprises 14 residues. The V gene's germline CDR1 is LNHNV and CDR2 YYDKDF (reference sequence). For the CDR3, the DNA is TGTGCCACATCCCAGGGGGCAACTAATGAAAAACTGTTTTTT. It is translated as CATSQGATNEKLFF.

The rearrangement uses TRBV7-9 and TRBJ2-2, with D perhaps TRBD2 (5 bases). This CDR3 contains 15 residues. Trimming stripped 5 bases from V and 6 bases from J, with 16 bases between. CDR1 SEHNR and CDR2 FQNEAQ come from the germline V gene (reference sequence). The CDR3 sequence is CASSVGPRASGELFF. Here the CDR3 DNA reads TGTGCCAGCAGCGTAGGACCGAGGGCATCCGGGGAGCTGTTTTTT. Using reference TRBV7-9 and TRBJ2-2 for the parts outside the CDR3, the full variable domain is DTGVSQNPRHKITKRGQNVTFRCDPISEHNRLYWYRQTLGQGPEFLTYFQNEAQLEKSRLLSDRFSAERPKGSFSTLEIQRTEQGDSAMYLCASSVGPRASGELFFGEGSRLTVL.

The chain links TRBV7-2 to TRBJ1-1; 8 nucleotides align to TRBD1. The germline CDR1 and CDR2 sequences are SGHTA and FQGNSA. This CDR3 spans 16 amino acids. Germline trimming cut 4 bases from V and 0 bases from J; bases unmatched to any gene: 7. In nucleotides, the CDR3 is TGTGCCAGCAGCTCCCGGGACAGGAGAATGAACACTGAAGCTTTCTTT. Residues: CASSSRDRRMNTEAFF.

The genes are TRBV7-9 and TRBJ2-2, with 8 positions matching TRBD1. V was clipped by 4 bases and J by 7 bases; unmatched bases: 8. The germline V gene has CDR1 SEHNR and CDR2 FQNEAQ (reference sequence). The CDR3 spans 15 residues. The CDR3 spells CASSSTGAYGGELFF. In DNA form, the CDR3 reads TGTGCCAGCAGCTCGACAGGGGCCTACGGCGGGGAGCTGTTTTTT.

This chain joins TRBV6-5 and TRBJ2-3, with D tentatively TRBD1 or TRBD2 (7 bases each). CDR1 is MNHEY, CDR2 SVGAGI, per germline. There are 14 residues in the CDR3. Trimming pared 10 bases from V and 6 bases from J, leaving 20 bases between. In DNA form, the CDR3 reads TGTGCCACCGGGGTCAGGGGAGGGGGCGATACGCAGTATTTT. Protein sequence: CATGVRGGGDTQYF.

In nucleotides, the CDR3 is TGTGCCAGCAGTTTTGCGGGACAGGGGTACAATGAGCAGTTCTTC. Translation gives CASSFAGQGYNEQFF. This rearrangement joins TRBV27 to TRBJ2-1, with TRBD1 matching 10 bases. Trimming cost V 3 bases and J 4 bases; bases outside gene matches: 3. CDR3 length: 15 amino acids. Germline assignment: CDR1 MNHEY and CDR2 SMNVEV (reference sequence).

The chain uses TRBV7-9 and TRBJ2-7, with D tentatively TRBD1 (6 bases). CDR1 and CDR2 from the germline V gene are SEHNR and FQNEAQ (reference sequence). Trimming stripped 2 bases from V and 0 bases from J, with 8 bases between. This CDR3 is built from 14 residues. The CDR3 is CASSLQGSSYEQYF. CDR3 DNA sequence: TGTGCCAGCAGCTTACAGGGGAGCTCCTACGAGCAGTACTTC.

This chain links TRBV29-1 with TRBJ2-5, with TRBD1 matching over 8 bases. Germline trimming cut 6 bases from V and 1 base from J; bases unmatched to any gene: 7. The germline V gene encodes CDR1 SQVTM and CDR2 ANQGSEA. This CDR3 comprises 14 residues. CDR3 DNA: TGCAGCGTCGTACTAGGGACAGGCCAAGAGACCCAGTACTTC. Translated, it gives CSVVLGTGQETQYF.

This CDR3 is CASSTRLAGSYNEQFF. CDR3 in DNA: TGTGCCAGCAGCACACGACTAGCTGGTTCCTACAATGAGCAGTTCTTC. The V and J genes are TRBV7-3 and TRBJ2-1; 7 bases match TRBD2. The V segment lost 5 bases and the J segment 1 base; nucleotides outside the gene matches: 8. Germline V gene sequence: CDR1 SGHTA, CDR2 FQGTGA. This CDR3 is 16 amino acids long.

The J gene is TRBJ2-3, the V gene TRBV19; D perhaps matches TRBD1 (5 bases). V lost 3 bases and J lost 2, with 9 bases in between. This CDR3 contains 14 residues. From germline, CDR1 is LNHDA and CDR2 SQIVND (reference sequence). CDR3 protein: CASSIRVPTDTQYF. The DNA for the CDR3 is TGTGCCAGTAGTATCAGGGTACCCACAGATACGCAGTATTTT.

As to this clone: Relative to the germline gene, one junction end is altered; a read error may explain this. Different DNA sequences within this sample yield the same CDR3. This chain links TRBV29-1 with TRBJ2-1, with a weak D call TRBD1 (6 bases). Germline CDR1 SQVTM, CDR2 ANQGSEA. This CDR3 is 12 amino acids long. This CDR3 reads CSVEGQYNEQFF. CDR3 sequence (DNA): TGCAGCGTAGAAGGACAGTACAATGAGCAGTTCTTC.

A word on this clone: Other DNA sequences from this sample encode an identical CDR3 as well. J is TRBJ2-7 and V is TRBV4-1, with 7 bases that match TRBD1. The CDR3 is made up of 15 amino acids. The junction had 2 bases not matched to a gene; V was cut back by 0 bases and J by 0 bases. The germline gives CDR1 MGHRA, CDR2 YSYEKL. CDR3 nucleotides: TGCGCCAGCAGCCAAGATAGGGGGCGCTCCTACGAGCAGTACTTC. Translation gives CASSQDRGRSYEQYF.

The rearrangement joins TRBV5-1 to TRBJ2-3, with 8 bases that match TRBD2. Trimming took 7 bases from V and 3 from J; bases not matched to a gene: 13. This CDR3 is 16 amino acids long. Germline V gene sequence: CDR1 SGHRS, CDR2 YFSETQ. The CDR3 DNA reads TGCGCCAGCCGCCTCGTCGGGGGGGGGATTACAGATACGCAGTATTTT. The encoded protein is CASRLVGGGITDTQYF. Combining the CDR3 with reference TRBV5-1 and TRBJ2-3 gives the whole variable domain KAGVTQTPRYLIKTRGQQVTLSCSPISGHRSVSWYQQTPGQGLQFLFEYFSETQRNKGNFPGRFSGRQFSNSRSEMNVSTLELGDSALYLCASRLVGGGITDTQYFGPGTRLTVL.

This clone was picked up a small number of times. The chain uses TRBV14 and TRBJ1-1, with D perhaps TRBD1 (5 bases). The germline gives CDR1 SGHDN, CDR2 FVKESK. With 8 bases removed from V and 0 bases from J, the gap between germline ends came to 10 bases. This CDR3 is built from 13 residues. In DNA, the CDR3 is TGTGCCAGCGGAGTGGGACTGAACACTGAAGCTTTCTTT. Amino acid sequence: CASGVGLNTEAFF.

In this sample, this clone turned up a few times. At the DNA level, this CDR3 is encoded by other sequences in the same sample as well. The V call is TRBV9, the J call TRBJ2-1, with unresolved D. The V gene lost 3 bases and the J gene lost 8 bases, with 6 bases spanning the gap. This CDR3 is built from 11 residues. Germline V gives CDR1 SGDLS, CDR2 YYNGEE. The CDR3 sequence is CASSAGHEQFF. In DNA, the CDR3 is TGTGCCAGCAGCGCGGGTCATGAGCAGTTCTTC.

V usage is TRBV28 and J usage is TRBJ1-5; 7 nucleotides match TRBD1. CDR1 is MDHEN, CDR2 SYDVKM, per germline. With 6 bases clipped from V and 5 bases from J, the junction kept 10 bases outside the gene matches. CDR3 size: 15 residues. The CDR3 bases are TGTGCCAGCAGCCCACGACAGGGTGTTGATCAGCCCCAGCATTTT. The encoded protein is CASSPRQGVDQPQHF.

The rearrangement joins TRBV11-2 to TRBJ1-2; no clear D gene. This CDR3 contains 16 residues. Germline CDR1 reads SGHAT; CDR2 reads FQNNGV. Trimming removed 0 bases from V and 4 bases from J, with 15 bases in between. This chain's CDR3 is CASSLDPQWVGYGYTF. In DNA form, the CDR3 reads TGTGCCAGCAGCTTAGATCCCCAATGGGTGGGCTATGGCTACACCTTC.

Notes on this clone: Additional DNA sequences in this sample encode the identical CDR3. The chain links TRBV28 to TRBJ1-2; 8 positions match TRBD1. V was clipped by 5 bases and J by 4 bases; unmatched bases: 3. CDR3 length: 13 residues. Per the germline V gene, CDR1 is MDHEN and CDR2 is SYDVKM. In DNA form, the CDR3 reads TGTGCCAGCAGTCGAGACAGGGGCTATGGCTACACCTTC. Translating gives CASSRDRGYGYTF.

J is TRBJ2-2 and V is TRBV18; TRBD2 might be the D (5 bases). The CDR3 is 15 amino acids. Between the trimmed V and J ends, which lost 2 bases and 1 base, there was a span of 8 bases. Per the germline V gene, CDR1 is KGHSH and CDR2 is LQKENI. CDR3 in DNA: TGTGCCAGCTCACCAGCGGGTGAGAACACCGGGGAGCTGTTTTTT. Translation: CASSPAGENTGELFF.

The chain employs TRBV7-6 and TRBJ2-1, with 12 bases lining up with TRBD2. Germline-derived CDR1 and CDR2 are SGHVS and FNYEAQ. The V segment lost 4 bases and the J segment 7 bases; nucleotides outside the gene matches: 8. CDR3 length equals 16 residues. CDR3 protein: CASSSGTSGFRNEQFF. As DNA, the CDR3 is TGTGCCAGCAGCTCGGGGACTAGCGGGTTCCGGAATGAGCAGTTCTTC.

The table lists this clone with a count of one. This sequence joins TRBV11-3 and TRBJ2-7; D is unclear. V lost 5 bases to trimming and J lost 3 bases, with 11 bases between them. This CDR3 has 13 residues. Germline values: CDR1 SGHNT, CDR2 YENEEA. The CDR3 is CASSTSWGYEQYF. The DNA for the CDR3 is TGTGCCAGCAGCACCAGCTGGGGCTACGAGCAGTACTTC.